One and the same sample provided the 19 T cell receptor beta chains below, sequenced in a study of monozygotic twins with inflammatory bowel disease. TCRdb reprocessed the 5' RACE reads; each CDR3 protein has one entry and no DNA is given. This sample's table reports approximately 140,000 distinct CDR3 sequences. Input material: blood. The receptors stem from a human donor with ulcerative colitis or Crohn's disease, or a healthy co-twin of an affected twin (not recorded which).

This sequence joins TRBV7-9 and TRBJ2-2. The CDR3 is made up of 15 amino acids. Germline lookup yields CDR1 SEHNR and CDR2 FQNEAQ (reference sequence). The CDR3 here is CASSNPFRDTGELFF.

This chain uses TRBV7-2 with TRBJ1-5; TCRdb picks TRBD1, but there is no DNA to check that call. Germline values: CDR1 SGHTA, CDR2 FQGNSA. The CDR3 contains 14 residues. The CDR3: CASSQGGGNQPQHF. Full variable domain (remainder filled in from reference TRBV7-2 and TRBJ1-5): GAGVSQSPSNKVTEKGKDVELRCDPISGHTALYWYRQSLGQGLEFLIYFQGNSAPDKSGLPSDRFSAERTGGSVSTLTIQRTQQEDSAVYLCASSQGGGNQPQHFGDGTRLSIL.

This chain links TRBV29-1 with TRBJ1-1; the D gene TCRdb calls, TRBD1, cannot be checked with no DNA. Germline V gene data show CDR1 as SQVTM and CDR2 as ANQGSEA. The CDR3 is 14 residues long. The CDR3 region is CSVGRGGKNTEAFF.

This chain's CDR3 is CASSPNPDRAGTGELFF. V usage is TRBV5-1 and J usage is TRBJ2-2; TCRdb selects TRBD1, and the lack of DNA leaves this call unchecked. This CDR3 has 17 amino acids. CDR1 and CDR2 from the germline V gene are SGHRS and YFSETQ.

The rearrangement uses TRBV13 and TRBJ2-2. The CDR3 runs 13 residues. Germline V gene sequence: CDR1 PRHDT, CDR2 FYEKMQ (reference sequence). This chain's CDR3 is CASSGYLTGELFF.

The chain uses TRBV4-1 and TRBJ1-6; no DNA is available, so the TRBD1 call from TCRdb remains unchecked. CDR1 is MGHRA, CDR2 YSYEKL, per germline. The CDR3 length is 18 residues. The CDR3 loop reads CASSPTGTGGSYNSPLHF.

The gene calls are TRBV27 and TRBJ2-6; TCRdb names TRBD1, which stays unverified in the absence of DNA. The germline gives CDR1 MNHEY, CDR2 SMNVEV (reference sequence). This CDR3 spans 16 amino acids. This CDR3 reads CASSLSAGSGANVLTF.

The V call is TRBV12-3 or TRBV12-4, the J call TRBJ2-1; TCRdb reports TRBD2, a call that lacks DNA to check it against. The CDR3 runs 16 residues. The CDR3: CASSSRRGGAMNEQFF.

The V call is TRBV19, the J call TRBJ1-1. The CDR3 sequence is 12 residues long. Germline V gives CDR1 LNHDA, CDR2 SQIVND (reference sequence). The CDR3 loop is CAASSSSWKAFF.

The chain is built from TRBV7-2 and TRBJ1-5; TCRdb gives TRBD1 as the D gene, but with no DNA this cannot be confirmed. Germline assignment: CDR1 SGHTA and CDR2 FQGNSA. This CDR3 is built from 13 residues. The chain's CDR3 is CASSLDRIQPQHF.

The chain is built from TRBV19 and TRBJ2-1. There are 15 residues in the CDR3. Germline loops: CDR1 LNHDA, CDR2 SQIVND (reference sequence). The CDR3 loop reads CASSPRGSSYNEQFF.

The rearrangement links TRBV5-1 to TRBJ2-2. Per the germline V gene, CDR1 is SGHRS and CDR2 is YFSETQ. The CDR3 runs to 13 residues. CDR3 loop: CASSLGNTGELFF.

CDR3 in amino acids: CSARTSGGIETQYF. The rearrangement links TRBV20-1 to TRBJ2-5; absent DNA, TCRdb's TRBD2 call cannot be checked. Germline V gene lookup returns CDR1 DFQATT and CDR2 SNEGSKA (reference sequence). The CDR3 totals 14 residues.

The J gene is TRBJ2-4, the V gene TRBV5-1; TCRdb's D call of TRBD1 is untestable without DNA. CDR1 and CDR2 from the germline V gene are SGHRS and YFSETQ. CDR3 length: 17 residues. CDR3 sequence: CASSFSGGLRAKNIQYF.

The CDR3: CASSRRDGLNTEAFF. The rearrangement links TRBV7-9 to TRBJ1-1. The CDR3 sequence is 15 residues long. Per the germline V gene, CDR1 is SEHNR and CDR2 is FQNEAQ (reference sequence).

The gene calls are TRBV5-1 and TRBJ2-7; the D call of TRBD1 rests on TCRdb alone, since no DNA is present to check it. The CDR3 covers 14 residues. Germline V CDR1 and CDR2: SGHRS, YFSETQ. The chain's CDR3 is CASIGTGGRGEQYF.

This chain joins TRBV12-3 or TRBV12-4 and TRBJ2-4; lacking DNA, the TRBD1 call made by TCRdb goes unchecked. This CDR3 region has 19 residues. This chain's CDR3 is CASSLAGTGEGQTKNIQYF.

The chain has TRBV5-1 and TRBJ1-3; as DNA is missing, the TRBD1 call by TCRdb cannot be tested. The CDR3 runs 15 residues. CDR1 and CDR2 from the germline V gene are SGHRS and YFSETQ. CDR3 loop: CASSTGSLSGNTIYF. Supplemented by reference TRBV5-1 and TRBJ1-3, the full variable domain reads KAGVTQTPRYLIKTRGQQVTLSCSPISGHRSVSWYQQTPGQGLQFLFEYFSETQRNKGNFPGRFSGRQFSNSRSEMNVSTLELGDSALYLCASSTGSLSGNTIYFGEGSWLTVV.

The chain carries TRBV19 and TRBJ2-5; absent DNA, TCRdb's TRBD1 call cannot be checked. CDR3 size: 15 residues. Per the germline V gene, CDR1 is LNHDA and CDR2 is SQIVND (reference sequence). CDR3 loop: CASRGGQGFTETQYF.